The sequence of this T cell receptor beta chain was determined in a study of early T cells in non-severe SARS-CoV-2 infection. Study details: Bulk RNA from unsorted whole blood was sequenced; chains were unpaired. Study outcomes and limitations: Missing private and CD4 specificities, VDJdb matching favored anti-spike CD8 responses.

The length of the CDR3 is 16 residues. CDR1 is MGHRA and CDR2 is YSYEKL in the germline V gene. The ends were cut back, 1 base at V and 4 bases at J, with 14 bases in the middle. Researchers attached unique molecular identifiers to individual cDNA molecules. TCRdb re-analysed the 5' RACE reads in MiXCR, keeping a single row per CDR3 protein. The top ten hold around a fifth of the sample, which has approximately 120,000 distinct CDR3 sequences, about 15% seen once. Notes on this clonotype: Its antigen is unknown.

This TCR derives from an adult who was a healthcare worker with PCR-confirmed SARS-CoV-2 infection or an uninfected control (not recorded which). What was sequenced was whole blood. The chain couples TRBV4-1 to TRBJ2-1; weak D call: TRBD2 (7 bases). The DNA for the CDR3 is TGCGCCAGCAGCCAAGGGTCACAGGGAGGGTACAATGAGCAGTTCTTC. It translates to CASSQGSQGGYNEQFF.